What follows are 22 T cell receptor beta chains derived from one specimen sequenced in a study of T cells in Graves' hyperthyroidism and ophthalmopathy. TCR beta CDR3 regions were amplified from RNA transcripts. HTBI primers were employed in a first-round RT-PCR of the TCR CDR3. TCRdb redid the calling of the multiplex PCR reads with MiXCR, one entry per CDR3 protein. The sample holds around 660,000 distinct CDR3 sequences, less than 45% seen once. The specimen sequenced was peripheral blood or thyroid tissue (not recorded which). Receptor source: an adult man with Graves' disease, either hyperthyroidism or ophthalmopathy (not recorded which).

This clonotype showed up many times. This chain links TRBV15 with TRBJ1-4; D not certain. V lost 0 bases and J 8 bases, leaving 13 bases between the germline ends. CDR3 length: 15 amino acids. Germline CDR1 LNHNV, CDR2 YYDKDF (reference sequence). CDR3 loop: CATSRDSGRPEKLFF. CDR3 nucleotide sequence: TGTGCCACCAGCAGAGATAGCGGTCGTCCGGAAAAACTGTTTTTT. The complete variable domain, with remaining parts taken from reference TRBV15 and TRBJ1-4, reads DAMVIQNPRYQVTQFGKPVTLSCSQTLNHNVMYWYQQKSSQAPKLLFHYYDKDFNNEADTPDNFQSRRPNTSFCFLDIRSPGLGDTAMYLCATSRDSGRPEKLFFGSGTQLSVL.

The DNA for the CDR3 is TGTACTCTGGGCCTGATCACCCAGTACTTC. Translated: CTLGLITQYF. The gene calls are TRBV19 and TRBJ2-5, with D uncertain. The CDR3 totals 10 residues. Germline lookup yields CDR1 LNHDA and CDR2 SQIVND (reference sequence).

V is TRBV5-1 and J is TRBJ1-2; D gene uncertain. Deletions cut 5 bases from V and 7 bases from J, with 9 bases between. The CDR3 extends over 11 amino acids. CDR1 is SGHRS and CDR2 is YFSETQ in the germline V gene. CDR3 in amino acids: CASSDERGYTF. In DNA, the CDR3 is TGCGCCAGCAGTGATGAGCGTGGCTACACCTTC.

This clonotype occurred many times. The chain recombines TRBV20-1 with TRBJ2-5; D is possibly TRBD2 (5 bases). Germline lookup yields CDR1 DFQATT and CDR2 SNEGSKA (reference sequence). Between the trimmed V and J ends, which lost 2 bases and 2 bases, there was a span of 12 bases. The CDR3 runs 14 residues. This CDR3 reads CSARWPPGQETQYF. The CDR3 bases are TGCAGTGCTAGATGGCCCCCGGGACAAGAGACCCAGTACTTC.

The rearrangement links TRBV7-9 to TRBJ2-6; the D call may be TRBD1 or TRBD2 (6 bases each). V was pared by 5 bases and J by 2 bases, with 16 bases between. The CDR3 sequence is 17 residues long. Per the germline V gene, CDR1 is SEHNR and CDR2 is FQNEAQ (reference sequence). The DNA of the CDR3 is TGTGCCAGCAGCGACACATGGGGGGCGCCTGGGGCCAACGTCCTGACTTTC. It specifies CASSDTWGAPGANVLTF.

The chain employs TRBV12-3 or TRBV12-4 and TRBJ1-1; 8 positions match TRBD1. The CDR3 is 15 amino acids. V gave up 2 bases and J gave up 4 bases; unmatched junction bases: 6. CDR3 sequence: CASSLWTGRGTEAFF. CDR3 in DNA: TGTGCCAGCAGTTTATGGACAGGGAGGGGCACTGAAGCTTTCTTT.

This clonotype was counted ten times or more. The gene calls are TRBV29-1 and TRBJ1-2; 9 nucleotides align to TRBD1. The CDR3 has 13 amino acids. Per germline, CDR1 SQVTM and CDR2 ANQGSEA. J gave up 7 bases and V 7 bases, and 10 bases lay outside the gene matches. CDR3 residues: CSATPGQGGGYTF. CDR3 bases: TGCAGCGCTACTCCGGGACAGGGAGGTGGCTACACCTTC.

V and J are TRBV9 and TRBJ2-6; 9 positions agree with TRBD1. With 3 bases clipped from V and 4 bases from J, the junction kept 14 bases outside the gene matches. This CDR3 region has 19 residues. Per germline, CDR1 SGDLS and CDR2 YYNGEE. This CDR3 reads CASSGTSGTGRSGANVLTF. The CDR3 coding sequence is TGTGCCAGCAGCGGAACTTCCGGGACAGGGAGGTCAGGGGCCAACGTCCTGACTTTC.

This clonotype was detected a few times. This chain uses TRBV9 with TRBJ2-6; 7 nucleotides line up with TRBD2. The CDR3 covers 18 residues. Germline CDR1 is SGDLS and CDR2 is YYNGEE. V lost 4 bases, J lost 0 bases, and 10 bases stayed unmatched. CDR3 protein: CASSPSGTPISGANVLTF. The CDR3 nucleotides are TGTGCCAGCAGCCCAAGCGGGACGCCGATCTCTGGGGCCAACGTCCTGACTTTC.

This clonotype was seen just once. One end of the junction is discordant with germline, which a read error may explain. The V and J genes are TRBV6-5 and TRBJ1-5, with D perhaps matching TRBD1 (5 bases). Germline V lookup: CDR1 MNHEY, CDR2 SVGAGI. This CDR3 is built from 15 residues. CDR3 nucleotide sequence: TGTGCCAACAGTTACTATCCAGGGTACAATCAGCCCCAGCATTTT. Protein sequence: CANSYYPGYNQPQHF.

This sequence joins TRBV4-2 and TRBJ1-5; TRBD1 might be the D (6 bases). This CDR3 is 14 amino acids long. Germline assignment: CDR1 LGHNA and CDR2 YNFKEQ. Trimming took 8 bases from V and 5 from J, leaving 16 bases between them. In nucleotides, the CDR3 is TGTGCCAGCGCCCAGACAGGTCCTGATCAGCCCCAGCATTTT. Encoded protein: CASAQTGPDQPQHF.

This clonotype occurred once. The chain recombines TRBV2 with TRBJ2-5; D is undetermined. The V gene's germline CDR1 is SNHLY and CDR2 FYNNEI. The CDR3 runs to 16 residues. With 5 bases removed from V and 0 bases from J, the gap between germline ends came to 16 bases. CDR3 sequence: CASSYSIEHHQETQYF. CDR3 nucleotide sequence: TGTGCCAGCAGTTACTCGATAGAACACCACCAAGAGACCCAGTACTTC.

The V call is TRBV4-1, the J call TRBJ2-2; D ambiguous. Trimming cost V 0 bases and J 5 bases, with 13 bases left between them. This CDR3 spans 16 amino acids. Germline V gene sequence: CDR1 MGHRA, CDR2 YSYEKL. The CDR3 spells CASSQDFVLGTGELFF. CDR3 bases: TGCGCCAGCAGCCAAGATTTCGTTCTCGGGACCGGGGAGCTGTTTTTT.

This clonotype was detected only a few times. CDR3: CASSNSIGIYEQYF. The CDR3 DNA sequence: TGTGCCAGCAGTAATTCGATCGGGATCTACGAGCAGTACTTC. V and J are TRBV6-5 and TRBJ2-7; D may be TRBD2 (5 bases). The V end lost 5 bases, the J end lost 3 bases, and 14 bases lay between the germline ends. CDR1 and CDR2 (germline): MNHEY, SVGAGI. The CDR3 contains 14 residues.

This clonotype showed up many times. The CDR3 region is CASSHNNQPQHF. CDR3 nucleotide sequence: TGTGCCAGCAGCCACAATAATCAGCCCCAGCATTTT. The chain carries TRBV2 and TRBJ1-5; D remains ambiguous. Germline lookup yields CDR1 SNHLY and CDR2 FYNNEI. This CDR3 contains 12 residues. The V end lost 6 bases, the J end lost 4 bases, and 7 bases lay between the germline ends.

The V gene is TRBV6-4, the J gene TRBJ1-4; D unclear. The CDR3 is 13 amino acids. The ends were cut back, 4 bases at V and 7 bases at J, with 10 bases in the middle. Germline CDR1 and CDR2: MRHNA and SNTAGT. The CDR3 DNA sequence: TGTGCCAGCAGTGGCGAGTCCACTGAAAAACTGTTTTTT. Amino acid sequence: CASSGESTEKLFF.

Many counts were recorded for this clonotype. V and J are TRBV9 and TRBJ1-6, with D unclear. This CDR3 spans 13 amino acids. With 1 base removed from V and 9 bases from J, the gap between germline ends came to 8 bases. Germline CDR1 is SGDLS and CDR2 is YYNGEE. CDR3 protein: CASSVLAGSPLHF. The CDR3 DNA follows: TGTGCCAGCAGCGTATTGGCTGGTTCACCCCTCCACTTT. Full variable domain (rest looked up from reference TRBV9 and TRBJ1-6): DSGVTQTPKHLITATGQRVTLRCSPRSGDLSVYWYQQSLDQGLQFLIQYYNGEERAKGNILERFSAQQFPDLHSELNLSSLELGDSALYFCASSVLAGSPLHFGNGTRLTVT.

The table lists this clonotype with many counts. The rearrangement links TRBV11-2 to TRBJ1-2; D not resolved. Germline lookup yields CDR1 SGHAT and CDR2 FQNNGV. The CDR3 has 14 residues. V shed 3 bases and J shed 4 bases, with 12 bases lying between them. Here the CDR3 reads CASSFEAGIYGYTF. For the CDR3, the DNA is TGTGCCAGCAGCTTTGAAGCGGGCATCTATGGCTACACCTTC.

This CDR3 reads CAISGQGGYTIYF. For the CDR3, the DNA is TGTGCCATCAGTGGACAGGGAGGCTACACCATATATTTT. This chain uses TRBV10-3 with TRBJ1-3, with TRBD1 matching 7 bases. Germline trimming cut 4 bases from V and 8 bases from J; bases unmatched to any gene: 5. Germline V gene sequence: CDR1 ENHRY, CDR2 SYGVKD. CDR3 size: 13 residues.

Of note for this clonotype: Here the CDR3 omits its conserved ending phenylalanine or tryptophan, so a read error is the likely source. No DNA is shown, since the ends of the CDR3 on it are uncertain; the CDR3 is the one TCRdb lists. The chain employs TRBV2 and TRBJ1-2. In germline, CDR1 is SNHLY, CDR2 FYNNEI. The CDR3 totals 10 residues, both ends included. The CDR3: CASDGGGLAG.

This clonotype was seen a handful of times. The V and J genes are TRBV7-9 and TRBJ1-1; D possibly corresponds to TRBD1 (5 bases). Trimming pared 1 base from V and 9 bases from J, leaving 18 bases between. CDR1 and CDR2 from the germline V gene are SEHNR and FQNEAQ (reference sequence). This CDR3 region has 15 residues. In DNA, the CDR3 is TGTGCCAGCAGCTTAGTCCAGGGCTATTCCCCCAAAGCTTTCTTT. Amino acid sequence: CASSLVQGYSPKAFF.

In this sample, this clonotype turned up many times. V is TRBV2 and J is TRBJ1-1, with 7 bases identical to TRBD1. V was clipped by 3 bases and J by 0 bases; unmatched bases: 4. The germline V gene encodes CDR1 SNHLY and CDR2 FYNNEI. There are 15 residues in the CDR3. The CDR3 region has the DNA TGTGCCAGCAGTGAGGGACAGAGTATGAACACTGAAGCTTTCTTT. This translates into CASSEGQSMNTEAFF.